This paragraph covers one T cell receptor beta chain sequence. Its antigen remains unidentified. Researchers ran the PCR with 60 Vbeta and 13 Jbeta primers. The data were produced by immunoSEQ multiplex PCR, yet TCRdb's version contains in-frame clones alone and is incomplete. The sample lists around 82,000 clones; about four fifths were seen once. These data come from a study of cytomegalovirus exposure and HLA in healthy donors. General study results and limits: According to reports, the classifier identified cytomegalovirus status with high specificity and sensitivity. In a later analysis, HLA-associated TCR beta chains were more clonally expanded than equally common others. Cytomegalovirus-associated TCR beta chains were listed, numbering roughly 150.

The germline V and J ends were trimmed by 4 bases and 4 bases, with 13 bases remaining between them. Germline CDR1 reads MDHEN; CDR2 reads SYDVKM. This CDR3 region has 14 residues. V gene TRBV28 combines with J gene TRBJ2-5; possibly TRBD1 for D (6 bases). This receptor was identified in a male donor in good health and CMV-seropositive. Sequencing used PBMCs. The CDR3 sequence: CASSSGQRPETQYF. In DNA form, the CDR3 reads TGTGCCAGCAGTTCCGGACAGAGGCCAGAGACCCAGTACTTC.